The clone carrying this TCR beta chain was counted at least ten times. MiXCR, run by TCRdb on the 5' RACE reads, gives a single entry per CDR3 protein. Found here are some 97,000 distinct CDR3 sequences, under 6.5% of them singletons; the top ten hold roughly 12%. These data are taken from a study of identical twins. V shed 8 bases and J 8 bases; nucleotides not matched to a gene: 9. This CDR3 is built from 15 residues. Germline V gives CDR1 MNHNY, CDR2 SVGAGI (reference sequence). The clonotype comes from a woman between 45 and 60 years old in good health. V gene TRBV6-6 combines with J gene TRBJ2-1; 13 bases agree with TRBD2. Sequenced: memory T cells sorted from blood. The CDR3 is CASRTSGSLVDEQFF. DNA for the CDR3: TGTGCCAGCCGGACTAGCGGGAGCCTTGTGGATGAGCAGTTCTTC.